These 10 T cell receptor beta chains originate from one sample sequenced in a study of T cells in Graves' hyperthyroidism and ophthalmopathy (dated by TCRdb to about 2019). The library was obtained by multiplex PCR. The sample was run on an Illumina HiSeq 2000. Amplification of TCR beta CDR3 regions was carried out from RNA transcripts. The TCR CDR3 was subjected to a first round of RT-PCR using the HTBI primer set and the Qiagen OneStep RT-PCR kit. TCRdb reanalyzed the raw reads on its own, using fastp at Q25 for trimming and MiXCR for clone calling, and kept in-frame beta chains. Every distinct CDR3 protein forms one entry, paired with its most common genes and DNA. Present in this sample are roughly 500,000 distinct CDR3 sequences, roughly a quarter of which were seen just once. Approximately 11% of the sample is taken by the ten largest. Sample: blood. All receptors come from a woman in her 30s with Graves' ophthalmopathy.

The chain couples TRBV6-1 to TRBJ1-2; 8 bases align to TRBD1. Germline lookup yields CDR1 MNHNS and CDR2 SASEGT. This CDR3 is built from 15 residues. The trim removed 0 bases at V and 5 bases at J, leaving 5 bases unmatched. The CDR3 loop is CASSEAPDRGYGYTF. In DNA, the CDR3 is TGTGCCAGCAGTGAAGCCCCTGACAGGGGATATGGCTACACCTTC.

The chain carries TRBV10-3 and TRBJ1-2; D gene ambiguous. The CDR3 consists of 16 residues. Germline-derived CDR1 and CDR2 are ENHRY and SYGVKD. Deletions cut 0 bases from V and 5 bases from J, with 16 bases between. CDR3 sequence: CAISESPSGWEYGYTF. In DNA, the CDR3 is TGTGCCATCAGTGAGTCTCCGTCGGGCTGGGAGTATGGCTACACCTTC.

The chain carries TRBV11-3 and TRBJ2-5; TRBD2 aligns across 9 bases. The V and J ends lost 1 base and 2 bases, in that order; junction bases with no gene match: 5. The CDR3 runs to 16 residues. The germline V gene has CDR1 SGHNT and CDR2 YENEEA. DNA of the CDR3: TGTGCCAGCAGCTTAGTTCCAGCGGGGGGTCAAGAGACCCAGTACTTC. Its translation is CASSLVPAGGQETQYF.

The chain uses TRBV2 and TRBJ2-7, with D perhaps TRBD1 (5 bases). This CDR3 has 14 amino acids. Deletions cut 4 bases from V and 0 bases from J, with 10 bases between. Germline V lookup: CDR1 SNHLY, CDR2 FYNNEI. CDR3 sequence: CASSVGRASYEQYF. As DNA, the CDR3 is TGTGCCAGCAGTGTCGGCAGGGCCTCCTACGAGCAGTACTTC.

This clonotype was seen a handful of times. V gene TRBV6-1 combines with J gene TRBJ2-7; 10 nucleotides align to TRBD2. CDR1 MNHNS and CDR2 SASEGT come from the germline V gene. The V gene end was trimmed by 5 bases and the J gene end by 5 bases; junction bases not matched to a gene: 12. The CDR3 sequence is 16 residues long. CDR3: CASSRSMSGGADEQYF. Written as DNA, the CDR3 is TGTGCCAGCAGTCGATCTATGAGCGGGGGGGCCGACGAGCAGTACTTC.

The CDR3: CATSESGSPHQETQYF. CDR3 DNA sequence: TGTGCCACCAGTGAGTCCGGGAGCCCTCACCAAGAGACCCAGTACTTC. V usage is TRBV24-1 and J usage is TRBJ2-5; D may be TRBD2 (6 bases). CDR1 and CDR2 (germline): KGHDR, SFDVKD. V was cut by 4 bases and J by 0 bases, with 14 bases left in between. The CDR3 sequence is 16 residues long.

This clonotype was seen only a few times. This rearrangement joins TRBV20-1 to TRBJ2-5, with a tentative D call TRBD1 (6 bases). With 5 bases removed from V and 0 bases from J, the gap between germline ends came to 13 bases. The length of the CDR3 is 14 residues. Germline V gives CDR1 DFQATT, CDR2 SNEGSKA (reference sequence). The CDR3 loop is CSAGTLSYQETQYF. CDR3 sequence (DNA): TGCAGTGCTGGGACACTCTCATACCAAGAGACCCAGTACTTC.

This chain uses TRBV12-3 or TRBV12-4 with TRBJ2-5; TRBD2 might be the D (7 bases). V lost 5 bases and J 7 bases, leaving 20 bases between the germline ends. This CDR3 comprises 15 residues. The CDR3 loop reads CASSTRLGGPATQYF. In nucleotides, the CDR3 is TGTGCCAGCAGTACCCGGCTCGGGGGGCCGGCGACCCAGTACTTC.

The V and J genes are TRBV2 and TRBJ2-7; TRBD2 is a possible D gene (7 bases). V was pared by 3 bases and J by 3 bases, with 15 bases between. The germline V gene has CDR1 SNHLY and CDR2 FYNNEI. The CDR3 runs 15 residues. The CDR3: CASSDSWEGDYEQYF. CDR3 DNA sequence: TGTGCCAGCAGTGATTCGTGGGAGGGGGACTACGAGCAGTACTTC.

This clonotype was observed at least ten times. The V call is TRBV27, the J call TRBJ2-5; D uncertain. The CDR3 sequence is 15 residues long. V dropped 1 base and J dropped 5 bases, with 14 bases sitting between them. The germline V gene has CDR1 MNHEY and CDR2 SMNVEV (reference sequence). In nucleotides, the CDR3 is TGTGCCAGCAGTTTATTTTCCCGGGTCGGGGAGACCCAGTACTTC. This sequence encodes CASSLFSRVGETQYF.